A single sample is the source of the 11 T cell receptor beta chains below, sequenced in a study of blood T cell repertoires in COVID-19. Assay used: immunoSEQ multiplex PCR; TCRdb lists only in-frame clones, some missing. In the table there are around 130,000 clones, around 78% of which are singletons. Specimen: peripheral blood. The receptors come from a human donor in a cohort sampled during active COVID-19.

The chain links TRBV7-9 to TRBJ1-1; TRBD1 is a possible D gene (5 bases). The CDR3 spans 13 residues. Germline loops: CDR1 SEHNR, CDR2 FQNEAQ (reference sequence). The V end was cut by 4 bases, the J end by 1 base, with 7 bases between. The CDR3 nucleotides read TGTGCCAGCAGCTGGACACCGAACACTGAAGCTTTCTTT. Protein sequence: CASSWTPNTEAFF.

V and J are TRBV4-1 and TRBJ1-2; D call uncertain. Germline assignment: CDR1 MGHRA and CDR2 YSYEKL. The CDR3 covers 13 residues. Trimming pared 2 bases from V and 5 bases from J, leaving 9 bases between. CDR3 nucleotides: TGCGCCAGCAGCCAATGGACTTCATATGGCTACACCTTC. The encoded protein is CASSQWTSYGYTF.

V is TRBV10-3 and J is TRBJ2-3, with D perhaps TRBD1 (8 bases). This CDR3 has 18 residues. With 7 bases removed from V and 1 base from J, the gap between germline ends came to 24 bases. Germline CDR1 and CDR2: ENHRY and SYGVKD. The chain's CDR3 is CAITRADTGGGRTDTQYF. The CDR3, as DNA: TGTGCCATCACCCGAGCTGATACAGGGGGGGGGCGCACAGATACGCAGTATTTT.

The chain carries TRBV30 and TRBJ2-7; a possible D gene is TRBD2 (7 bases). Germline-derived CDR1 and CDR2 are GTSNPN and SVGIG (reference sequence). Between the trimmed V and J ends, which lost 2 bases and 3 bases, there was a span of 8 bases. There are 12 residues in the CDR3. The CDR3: CAWSRGGYEQYF. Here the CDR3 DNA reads TGTGCCTGGAGTAGGGGGGGCTACGAGCAGTACTTC.

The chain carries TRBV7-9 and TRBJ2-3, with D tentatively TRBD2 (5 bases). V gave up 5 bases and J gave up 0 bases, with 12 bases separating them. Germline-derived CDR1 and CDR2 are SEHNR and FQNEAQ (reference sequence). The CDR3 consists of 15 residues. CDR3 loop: CASSLREVSTDTQYF. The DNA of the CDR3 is TGTGCCAGCAGCCTCCGGGAAGTTAGCACAGATACGCAGTATTTT.

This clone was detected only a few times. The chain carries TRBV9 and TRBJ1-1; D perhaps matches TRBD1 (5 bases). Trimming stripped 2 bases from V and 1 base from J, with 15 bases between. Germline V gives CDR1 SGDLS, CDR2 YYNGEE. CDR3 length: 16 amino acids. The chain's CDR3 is CASSVRPRDSNTEAFF. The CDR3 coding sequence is TGTGCCAGCAGCGTCCGACCCCGGGACTCGAACACTGAAGCTTTCTTT.

The CDR3 spells CATSRSRTGNEQFF. The DNA for the CDR3 is TGTGCCACCAGCAGAAGTAGGACAGGCAATGAGCAGTTCTTC. The V call is TRBV15, the J call TRBJ2-1; 7 bases fit TRBD1. CDR1 is LNHNV and CDR2 is YYDKDF in the germline V gene (reference sequence). The CDR3 sequence is 14 residues long. V was clipped by 2 bases and J by 6 bases; unmatched bases: 4.

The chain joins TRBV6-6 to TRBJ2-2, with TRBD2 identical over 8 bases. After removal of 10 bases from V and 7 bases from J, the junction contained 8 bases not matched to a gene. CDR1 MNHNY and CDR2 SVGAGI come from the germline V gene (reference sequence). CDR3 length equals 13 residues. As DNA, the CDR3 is TGTGCCAACTCCGGGACTAGAAACGGGGAGCTGTTTTTT. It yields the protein CANSGTRNGELFF.

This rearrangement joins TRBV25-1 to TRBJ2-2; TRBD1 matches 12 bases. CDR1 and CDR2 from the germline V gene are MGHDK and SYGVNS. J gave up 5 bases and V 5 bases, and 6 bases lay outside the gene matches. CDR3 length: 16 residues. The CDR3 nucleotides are TGTGCCAGCAGTACGCGGGACAGGGGGCGGACCGGGGAGCTGTTTTTT. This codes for CASSTRDRGRTGELFF.

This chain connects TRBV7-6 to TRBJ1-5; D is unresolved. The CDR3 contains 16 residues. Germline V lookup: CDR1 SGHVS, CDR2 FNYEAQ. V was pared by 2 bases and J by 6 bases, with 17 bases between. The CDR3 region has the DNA TGTGCCAGCAGCTTAAGCTCAGCCGAGAGCGTTCAGCCCCAGCATTTT. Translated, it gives CASSLSSAESVQPQHF.

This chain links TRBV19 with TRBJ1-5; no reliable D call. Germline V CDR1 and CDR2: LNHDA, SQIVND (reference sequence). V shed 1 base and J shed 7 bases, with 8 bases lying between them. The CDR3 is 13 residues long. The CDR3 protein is CASSIGAGQPQHF. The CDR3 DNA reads TGTGCCAGTAGTATAGGGGCTGGGCAGCCCCAGCATTTT.